The present TCR beta chain was sequenced within a study of T-cell memory formation after mild COVID-19 (dated by TCRdb to the early 2020s). A note on the overall study: TCR sequence clusters from the two donors were largely donor specific. Two young, previously healthy adult volunteers made up the cohort, one male and one female. Longitudinal TCRalpha and TCRbeta repertoire sequencing tracked T-cell clones expanding and contracting after mild COVID-19 in two donors.

Sequenced on an Illumina NovaSeq 6000. cDNA libraries for TCRalpha and TCRbeta were prepared by 5'RACE using constant-segment primers, with sample barcodes and unique molecular identifiers added. Trizol reagent was used to extract RNA from every sample. The libraries were amplified in two PCR steps, and the second step added a second sample barcode and Illumina TruSeq adapters. The libraries were sequenced on an Illumina NovaSeq using 2 x 150 bp paired-end reads. As for the authors' bioinformatics: The reads were demultiplexed and collapsed into UMI-guided consensus sequences using migec v1.2.7. With mixcr v2.1.11, UMI consensuses were aligned to TRA and TRB V and J templates and assembled into clonotypes. A clonotype was counted as expanded or contracted only if both edgeR and NoisET called the change significant, with noise models trained on biological replicates. For edgeR calls, the thresholds were a false discovery rate-adjusted p below 0.01 and a log2 fold-change of 1. As an exploratory analysis of dynamics, PCA with hierarchical clustering was applied to max-normalized trajectories of the 1000 most abundant clonotypes. The CD4 or CD8 phenotype of responding clones was assigned using the separately sequenced CD4+ and CD8+ repertoires. In TCRdb, the public reads were trimmed at Q25 with fastp and aligned with MiXCR, with productive beta chains retained. Each CDR3 protein gets just one entry, which takes the most common genes and DNA from the rows behind it. The V and J calls were determined by TCRdb, not by the authors. The sample table shows some 320,000 distinct CDR3 sequences, and 13% to 15% are seen once. The ten largest clones represent around 20% of the sample.

This clonotype was observed a handful of times. Its recognized antigen is unknown. No quality values exist for individual bases; no much larger clone is one base distant. PBMCs were isolated by Ficoll-Paque density gradient centrifugation. The germline V gene yields LGHNA for CDR1 and YNFKEQ for CDR2. V gives up 0 bases and J gives up 6 bases, and the segment between their germline ends measures 6 bases. The CDR3 has 13 amino acids, counting the end cysteine and phenylalanine. Of the read, only the CDR3 DNA is kept; its 39 bases are in frame from base 1. The full study reports these points: Some responding clones were detected in pre-infection memory, suggesting pre-existing cross-reactive memory T cells joined the SARS-CoV-2 response. Clones contracting from day 15 to 85 had balanced CD4/CD8 phenotypes, while a second wave expanding from day 15 to 37 was biased towards CD4+. SARS-CoV-2 specificity was not confirmed for the second-wave clones peaking on day 37. Only a couple of mild cases were covered in the study, and larger cohorts including severe cases with pre-infection samples were considered necessary. Contracting CD4+ clones appeared mostly in the CM and EM memory subsets, whereas CD8+ clones were enriched in EMRA.

Recombination connected TRBV4-2 to TRBJ2-1; the D gene is unclear. The sequenced material came from PBMCs or a T cell subset sorted from them (not recorded which). The sequence was collected from a young man who had mild COVID-19 (a few samples of this study predate the infection). The sample titles of this study are shuffled in the database, so cell type and time point are left out; the donor was told from shared clones. The sequence in DNA is TGTGCCAGCAGCCAAGATAGAAGCAATGAGCAGTTCTTC. This translates into CASSQDRSNEQFF.